This T cell receptor (beta chain) was sequenced in a study of shared clonotypes between healthy human individuals. Measured with immunoSEQ multiplex PCR; TCRdb has only the in-frame clones, and not every one. The sample has roughly 2.2 million clones, about 92% seen once. The CDR3 extends over 14 amino acids. CDR1 and CDR2 from the germline V gene are SGHRS and YFSETQ. The V and J ends lost 4 bases and 9 bases respectively, with 19 bases between them. The chain employs TRBV5-1 and TRBJ1-1; possibly TRBD1 for D (5 bases). The source of this sequence is a man between 18 and 29 years old in good health. Some clones in this sample may be carry-over from other donors' samples. Sample: naive CD4+ T cells from PBMCs. Subset of the sample: CD45RA+ positively selected. CDR3 coding DNA: TGCGCCAGCAGCGTGGGACTGCCTTTCCTAAAAGCTTTCTTT. Protein sequence: CASSVGLPFLKAFF.